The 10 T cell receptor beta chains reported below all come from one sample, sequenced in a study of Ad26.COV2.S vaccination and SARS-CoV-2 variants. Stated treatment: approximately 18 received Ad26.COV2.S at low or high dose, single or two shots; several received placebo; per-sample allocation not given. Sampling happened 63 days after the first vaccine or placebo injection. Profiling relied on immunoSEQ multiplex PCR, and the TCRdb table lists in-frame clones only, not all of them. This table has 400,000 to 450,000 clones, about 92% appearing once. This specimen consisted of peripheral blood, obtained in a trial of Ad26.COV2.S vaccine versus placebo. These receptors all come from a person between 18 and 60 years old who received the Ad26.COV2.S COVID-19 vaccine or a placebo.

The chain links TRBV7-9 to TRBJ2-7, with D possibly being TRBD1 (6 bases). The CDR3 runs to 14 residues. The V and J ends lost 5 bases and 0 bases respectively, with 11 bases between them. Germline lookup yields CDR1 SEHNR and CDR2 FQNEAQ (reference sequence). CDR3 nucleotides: TGTGCCAGCAGCGGACAGCCCCTCTCCTACGAGCAGTACTTC. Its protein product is CASSGQPLSYEQYF. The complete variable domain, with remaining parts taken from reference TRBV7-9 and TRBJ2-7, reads DTGVSQNPRHKITKRGQNVTFRCDPISEHNRLYWYRQTLGQGPEFLTYFQNEAQLEKSRLLSDRFSAERPKGSFSTLEIQRTEQGDSAMYLCASSGQPLSYEQYFGPGTRLTVT.

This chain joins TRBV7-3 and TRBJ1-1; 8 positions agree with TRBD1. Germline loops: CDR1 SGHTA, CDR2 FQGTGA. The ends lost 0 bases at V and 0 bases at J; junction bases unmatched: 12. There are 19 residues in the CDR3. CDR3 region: CASSLTSVRTGTMNTEAFF. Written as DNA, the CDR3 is TGTGCCAGCAGCTTAACGTCGGTCCGGACAGGGACTATGAACACTGAAGCTTTCTTT.

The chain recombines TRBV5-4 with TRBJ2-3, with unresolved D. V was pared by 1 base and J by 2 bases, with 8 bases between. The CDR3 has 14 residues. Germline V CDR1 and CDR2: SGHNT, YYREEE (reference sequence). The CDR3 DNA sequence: TGTGCCAGCAGCTTGAAATCGGCCACAGATACGCAGTATTTT. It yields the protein CASSLKSATDTQYF.

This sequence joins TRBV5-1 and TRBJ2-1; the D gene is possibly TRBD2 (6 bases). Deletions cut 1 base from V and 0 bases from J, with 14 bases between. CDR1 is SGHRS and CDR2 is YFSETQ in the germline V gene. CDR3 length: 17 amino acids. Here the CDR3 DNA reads TGCGCCAGCAGCTTGAGGAGGGAAGGGTTCTCCTACAATGAGCAGTTCTTC. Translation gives CASSLRREGFSYNEQFF.

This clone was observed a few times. The CDR3 coding sequence is TGCGCCAGCAGCTTGCGACTAGCGGGAGGCTCCTCCTACAATGAGCAGTTCTTC. Translation gives CASSLRLAGGSSYNEQFF. This chain uses TRBV5-1 with TRBJ2-1; TRBD2 agrees at 13 bases. Germline loops: CDR1 SGHRS, CDR2 YFSETQ. The J segment lost 0 bases and the V segment lost 1 base, leaving 4 bases of the junction unmatched. This CDR3 comprises 18 residues.

CDR3 protein: CASSLLGTGGEKLFF. In DNA, the CDR3 is TGTGCCAGCAGCCTCCTCGGGACAGGGGGCGAAAAACTGTTTTTT. The rearrangement links TRBV3-1 (or the pseudogene TRBV3-2) to TRBJ1-4, with TRBD1 matching 12 bases. J lost 8 bases, V lost 4 bases, and 5 bases had no gene match. Looked up from germline, CDR1 is LGHDT and CDR2 is YNNKEL (reference sequence). The CDR3 consists of 15 residues.

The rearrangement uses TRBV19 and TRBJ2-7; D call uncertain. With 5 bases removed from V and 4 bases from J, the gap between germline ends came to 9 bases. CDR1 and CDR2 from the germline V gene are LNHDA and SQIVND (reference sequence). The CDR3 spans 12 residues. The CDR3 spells CASSPDFYEQYF. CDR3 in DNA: TGTGCCAGTAGTCCCGACTTTTACGAGCAGTACTTC.

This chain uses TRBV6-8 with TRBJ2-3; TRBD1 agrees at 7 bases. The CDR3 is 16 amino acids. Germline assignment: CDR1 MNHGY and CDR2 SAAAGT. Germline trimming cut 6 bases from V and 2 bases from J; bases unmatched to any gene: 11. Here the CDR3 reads CASSHRGMEPTDTQYF. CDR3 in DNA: TGTGCCAGCAGCCACAGGGGAATGGAGCCCACAGATACGCAGTATTTT.

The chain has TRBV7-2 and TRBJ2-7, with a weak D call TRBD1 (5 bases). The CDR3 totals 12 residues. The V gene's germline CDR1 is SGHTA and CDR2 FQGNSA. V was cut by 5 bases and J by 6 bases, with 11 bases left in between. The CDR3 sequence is CASSPGHVEQYF. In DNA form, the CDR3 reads TGTGCCAGCAGCCCCGGACACGTCGAGCAGTACTTC.

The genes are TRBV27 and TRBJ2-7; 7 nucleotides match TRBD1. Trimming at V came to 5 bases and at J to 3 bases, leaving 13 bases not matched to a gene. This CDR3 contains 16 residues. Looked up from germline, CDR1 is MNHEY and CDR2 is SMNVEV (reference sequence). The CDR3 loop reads CASSRTGPRKLYEQYF. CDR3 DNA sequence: TGTGCCAGCAGTCGGACAGGCCCCCGCAAACTCTACGAGCAGTACTTC.